Reported below is one TCR beta chain. The sample belongs to a study of blood T cell repertoires in COVID-19. In the study overall: Italy, Spain and the United States were the sources of the convalescent and acute COVID-19 samples.

CDR3 length equals 12 residues. Germline V gene data show CDR1 as MNHEY and CDR2 as SVGAGI. The ends lost 6 bases at V and 5 bases at J; junction bases unmatched: 3. The method was immunoSEQ multiplex PCR; TCRdb's version includes in-frame clones alone and lacks a portion of them. The sample lists around 290,000 clones, around 90% occurring once. The sequence was obtained from a woman between 25 and 40 years old who had recovered from COVID-19. The sample taken for sequencing was PBMCs or T cells enriched from blood (not recorded which). This chain joins TRBV6-5 and TRBJ1-1; 7 bases match TRBD1. The CDR3 DNA reads as TGTGCCAGCAGCTTACAGGGGACTGAAGCTTTCTTT. Its translation is CASSLQGTEAFF.